This TCR beta chain was documented in a study of regulatory and conventional T cells in RAG deficiency (dated by TCRdb to 2015 to 2018). With respect to the entire study: The study used high-throughput TCR beta sequencing to compare repertoire diversity and composition of Treg, conventional CD4+ and CD8+ T cells between RAG-deficient patients and healthy controls. The paper as a whole reports these results and caveats: All patient T-cell subsets had shorter CDR3 lengths; Omenn syndrome patients showed >85% Treg-Tconv repertoire overlap at nucleotide and amino acid level. Unique TCR beta sequences from Treg cells were around 100-fold fewer in Omenn syndrome and CID/AS patients than controls, versus 7.5 to 10-fold for other subsets. Rather than being bona fide Treg cells, the sorted CD25-high CD127-low cells in Omenn syndrome patients may represent peripherally activated cells. Markedly lower Shannon entropy and higher Simpson indices were observed in RAG-deficient patients than in control T-cell subpopulations. Some T-cell subset analyses were not performed for some subjects.

This clone was picked up a small number of times. Which antigen it targets is not known. Qualities for individual bases were not recorded, and no much larger clone is one base off. Library construction relied on the immunoSEQ multiplex PCR assay. Genomic DNA from the sorted T-cell subsets was used to amplify and sequence rearranged TCR beta chain products. Turning to the authors' computational methods: Repertoire diversity of productive TCR beta rearrangements was quantified using Shannon entropy and Simpson indices. Clonal expansion was assessed using the summed frequency of the 100 most abundant productive TCR beta clonotypes among total reads. A self-reactivity index based on amino acid usage at CDR3beta positions 6 and 7 was applied to the TRB repertoires. Two-way ANOVA was used for repertoire analyses, and Student t or Mann-Whitney tests were used for flow cytometric analyses. The table comes from immuneACCESS by way of TCRdb, which keeps in-frame sequences with V and J called. Part of the clones is missing from these tables; in studies checked, under half for an unresolved V gene and the rest for unknown reasons. For V, J and clone size, that table is used; D and trimming come from the DNA. The sample records tens of thousands of clones, 95% to 96% of which are singletons. Over 0.35% of the sample comes from the top ten.

The CDR3 goes from the cysteine to the phenylalanine over 14 residues. The DNA shown is the 42-base CDR3, in frame from base 1. V drops 5 bases and J drops 4 bases, leaving 13 bases in between. Via the germline V gene, CDR1 is SGHRS and CDR2 YFSETQ. Conventional CD4+ T cells were purified from blood as CD25-low CD127-high cells before genomic DNA extraction. Repertoire analyses used several healthy control donors as the comparison group. The sample was also reused in another study, on regulatory T cells. Reported in the second study: For the multiplex PCR, 52 forward TRBV primers and 13 reverse TRBJ primers were used, and amplification bias was corrected with both assay-based and computational methods. Patient repertoires showed restricted unique TRB V-J pairs and skewed V and J gene usage, most marked in regulatory T cells. Between CD3G-deficient patients and healthy controls, the study compared T-cell receptor beta repertoires in sorted regulatory T cells, conventional CD4+ T cells and CD8+ T cells. Peripheral blood mononuclear cells were isolated by Ficoll density separation. Within the immunoSEQ assay, multiplex PCR amplified rearranged TRB loci from genomic DNA. Sequencing of the TRB amplicons was done on an Illumina HiSeq platform. Raw sequences were error-filtered and aligned to reference gene sequences by custom algorithms and were subsequently analyzed with the immunoSEQ online tools. Frequencies of productive and nonproductive TRB rearrangements were evaluated among both unique and total sequences. Groups were compared by t tests, Mann-Whitney tests or two-way ANOVA performed in Prism software.

The sequence derives from a human donor in good health. This sequence uses TRBV5-1 and TRBJ1-3; no D gene is confidently identified. Input material: CD25- CD4+ T cells sorted from blood. The DNA sequence reads TGCGCCAGCAGGAGTGAGGGTAAAGGAAACACCATATATTTT. Translated, it reads CASRSEGKGNTIYF.